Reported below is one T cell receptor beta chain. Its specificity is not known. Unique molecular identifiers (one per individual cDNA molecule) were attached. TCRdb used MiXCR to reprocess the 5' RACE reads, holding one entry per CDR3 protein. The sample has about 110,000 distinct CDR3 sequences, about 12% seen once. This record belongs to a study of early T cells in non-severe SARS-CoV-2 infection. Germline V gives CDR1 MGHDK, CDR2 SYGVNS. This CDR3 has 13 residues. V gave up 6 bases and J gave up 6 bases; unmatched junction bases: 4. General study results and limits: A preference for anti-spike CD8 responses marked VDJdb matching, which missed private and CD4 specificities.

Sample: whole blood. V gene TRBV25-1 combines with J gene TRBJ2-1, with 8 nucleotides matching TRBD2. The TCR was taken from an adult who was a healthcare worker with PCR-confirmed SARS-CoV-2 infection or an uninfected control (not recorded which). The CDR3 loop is CASRAGASNEQFF. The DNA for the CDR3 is TGTGCCAGCAGAGCGGGAGCAAGCAATGAGCAGTTCTTC.